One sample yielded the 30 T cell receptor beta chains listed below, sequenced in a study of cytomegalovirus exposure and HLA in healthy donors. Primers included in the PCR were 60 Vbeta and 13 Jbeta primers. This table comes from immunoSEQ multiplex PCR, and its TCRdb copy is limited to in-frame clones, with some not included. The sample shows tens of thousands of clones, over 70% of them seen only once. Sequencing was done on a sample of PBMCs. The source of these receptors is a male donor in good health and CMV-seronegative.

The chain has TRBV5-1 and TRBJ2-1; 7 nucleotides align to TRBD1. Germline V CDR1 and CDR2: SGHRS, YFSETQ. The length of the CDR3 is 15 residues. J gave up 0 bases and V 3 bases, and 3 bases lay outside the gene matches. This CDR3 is CASSSSGGSYNEQFF. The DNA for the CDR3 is TGCGCCAGCAGCTCATCAGGGGGCTCCTACAATGAGCAGTTCTTC.

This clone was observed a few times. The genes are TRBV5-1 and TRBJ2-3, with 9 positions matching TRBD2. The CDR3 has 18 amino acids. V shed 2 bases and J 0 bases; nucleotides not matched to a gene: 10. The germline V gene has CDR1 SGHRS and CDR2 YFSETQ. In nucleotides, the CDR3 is TGCGCCAGCAGCTTAACGGGCACTAGCGGGCAAAGCACAGATACGCAGTATTTT. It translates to CASSLTGTSGQSTDTQYF.

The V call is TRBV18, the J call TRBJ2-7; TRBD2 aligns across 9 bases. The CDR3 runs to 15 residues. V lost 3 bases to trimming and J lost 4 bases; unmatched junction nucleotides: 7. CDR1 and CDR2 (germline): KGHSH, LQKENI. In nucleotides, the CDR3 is TGTGCCAGCTCACCCACCTCGACTAGCGGATACGAGCAGTACTTC. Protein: CASSPTSTSGYEQYF.

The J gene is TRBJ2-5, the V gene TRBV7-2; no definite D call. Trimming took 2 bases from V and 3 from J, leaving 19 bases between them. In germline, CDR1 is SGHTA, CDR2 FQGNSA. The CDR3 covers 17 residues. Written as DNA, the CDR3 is TGTGCCAGCAGCTTAAGCATAGCAGTAGCAACGGAAGAGACCCAGTACTTC. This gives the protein CASSLSIAVATEETQYF.

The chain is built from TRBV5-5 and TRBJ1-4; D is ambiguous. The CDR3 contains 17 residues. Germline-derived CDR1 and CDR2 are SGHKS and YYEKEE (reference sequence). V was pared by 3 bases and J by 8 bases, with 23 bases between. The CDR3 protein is CASSSRSGPLVREKLFF. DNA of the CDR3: TGTGCCAGCAGCTCTCGCTCGGGTCCCCTTGTACGGGAAAAACTGTTTTTT.

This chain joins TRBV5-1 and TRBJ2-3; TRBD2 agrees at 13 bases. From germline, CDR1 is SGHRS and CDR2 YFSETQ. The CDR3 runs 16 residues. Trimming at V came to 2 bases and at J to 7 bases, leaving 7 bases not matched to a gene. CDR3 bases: TGCGCCAGCAGCTTTGCCGGGACTAGCGGGATGAATACGCAGTATTTT. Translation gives CASSFAGTSGMNTQYF.

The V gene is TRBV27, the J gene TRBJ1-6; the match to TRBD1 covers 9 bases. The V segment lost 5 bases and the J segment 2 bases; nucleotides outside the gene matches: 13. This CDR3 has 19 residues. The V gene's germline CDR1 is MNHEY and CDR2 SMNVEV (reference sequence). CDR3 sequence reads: CASSPNRDRVRPYNSPLHF. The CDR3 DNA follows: TGTGCCAGCAGTCCGAACCGGGACAGGGTACGACCCTATAATTCACCCCTCCACTTT.

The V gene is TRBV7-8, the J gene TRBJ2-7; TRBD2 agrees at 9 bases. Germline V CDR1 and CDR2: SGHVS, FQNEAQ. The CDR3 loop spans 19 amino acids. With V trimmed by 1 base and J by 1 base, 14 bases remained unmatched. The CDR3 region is CASSLEEVSGGAVSYEQYF. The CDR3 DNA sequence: TGTGCCAGCAGCTTAGAGGAGGTTAGCGGGGGAGCCGTATCCTACGAGCAGTACTTC. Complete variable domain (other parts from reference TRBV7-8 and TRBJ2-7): GAGVSQSPRYKVAKRGQDVALRCDPISGHVSLFWYQQALGQGPEFLTYFQNEAQLDKSGLPSDRFFAERPEGSVSTLKIQRTQQEDSAVYLCASSLEEVSGGAVSYEQYFGPGTRLTVT.

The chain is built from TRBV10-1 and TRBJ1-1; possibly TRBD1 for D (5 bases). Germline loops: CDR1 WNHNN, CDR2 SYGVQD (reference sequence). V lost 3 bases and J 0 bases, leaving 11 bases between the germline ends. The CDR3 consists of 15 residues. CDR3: CASSEQASLNTEAFF. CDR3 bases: TGCGCCAGCAGTGAACAGGCAAGTTTGAACACTGAAGCTTTCTTT.

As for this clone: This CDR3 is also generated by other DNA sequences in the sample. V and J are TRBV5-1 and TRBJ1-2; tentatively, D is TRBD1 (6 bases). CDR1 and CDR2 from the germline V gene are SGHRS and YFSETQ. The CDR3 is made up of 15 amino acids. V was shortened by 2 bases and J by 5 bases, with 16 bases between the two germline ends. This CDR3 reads CASSFEPGVRYGYTF. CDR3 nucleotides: TGCGCCAGCAGCTTTGAGCCAGGGGTTAGGTATGGCTACACCTTC.

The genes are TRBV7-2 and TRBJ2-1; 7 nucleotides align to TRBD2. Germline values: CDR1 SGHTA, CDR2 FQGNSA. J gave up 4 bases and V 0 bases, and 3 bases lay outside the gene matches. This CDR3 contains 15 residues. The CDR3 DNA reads TGTGCCAGCAGCTTAGCGGGAGGGCCGTACAATGAGCAGTTCTTC. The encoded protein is CASSLAGGPYNEQFF.

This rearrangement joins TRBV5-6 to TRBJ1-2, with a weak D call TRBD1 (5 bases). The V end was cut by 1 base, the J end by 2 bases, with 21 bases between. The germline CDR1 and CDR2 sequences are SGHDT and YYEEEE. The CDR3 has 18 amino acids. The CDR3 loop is CASSLSGAGRWTNYGYTF. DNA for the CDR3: TGTGCCAGCAGCTTGAGTGGTGCAGGGAGGTGGACCAACTATGGCTACACCTTC.

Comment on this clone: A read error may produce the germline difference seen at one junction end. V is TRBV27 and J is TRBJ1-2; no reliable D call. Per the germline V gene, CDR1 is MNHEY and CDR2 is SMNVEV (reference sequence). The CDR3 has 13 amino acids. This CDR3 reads CASSLAANYGYPF. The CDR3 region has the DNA TGTGCCAGCAGCTTAGCGGCTAACTATGGCTACCCCTTC.

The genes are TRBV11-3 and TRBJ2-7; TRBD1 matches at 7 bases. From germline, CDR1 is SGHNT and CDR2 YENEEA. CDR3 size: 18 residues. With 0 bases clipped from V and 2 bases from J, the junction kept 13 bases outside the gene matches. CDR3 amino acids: CASSLDGMTGLTPYEQYF. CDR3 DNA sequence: TGTGCCAGCAGCTTAGATGGAATGACAGGGCTCACGCCCTACGAGCAGTACTTC.

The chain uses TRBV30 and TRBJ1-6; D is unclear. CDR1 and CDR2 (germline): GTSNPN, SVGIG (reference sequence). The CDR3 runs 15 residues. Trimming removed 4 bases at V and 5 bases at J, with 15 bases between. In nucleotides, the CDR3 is TGTGCCTGGAACGGTGTGTACGGAGATAATTCACCCCTCCACTTT. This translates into CAWNGVYGDNSPLHF.

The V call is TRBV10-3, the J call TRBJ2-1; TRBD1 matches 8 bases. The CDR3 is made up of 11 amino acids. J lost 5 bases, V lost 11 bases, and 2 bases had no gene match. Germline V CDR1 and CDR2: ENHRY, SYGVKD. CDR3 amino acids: CAGGQDNEQFF. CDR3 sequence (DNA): TGTGCCGGGGGACAGGACAATGAGCAGTTCTTC.

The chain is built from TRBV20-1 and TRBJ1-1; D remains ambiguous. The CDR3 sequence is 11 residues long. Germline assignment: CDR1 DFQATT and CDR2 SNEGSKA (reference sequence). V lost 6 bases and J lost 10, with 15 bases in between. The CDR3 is CSATVGRRAFF. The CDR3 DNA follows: TGCAGTGCCACTGTCGGGAGGAGAGCTTTCTTT.

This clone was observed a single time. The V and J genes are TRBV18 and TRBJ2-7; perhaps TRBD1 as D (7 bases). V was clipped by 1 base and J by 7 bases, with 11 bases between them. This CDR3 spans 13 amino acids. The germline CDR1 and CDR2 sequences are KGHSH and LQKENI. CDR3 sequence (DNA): TGTGCCAGCTCACCACAGGGGGCGGGGGAGCAGTACTTC. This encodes CASSPQGAGEQYF.

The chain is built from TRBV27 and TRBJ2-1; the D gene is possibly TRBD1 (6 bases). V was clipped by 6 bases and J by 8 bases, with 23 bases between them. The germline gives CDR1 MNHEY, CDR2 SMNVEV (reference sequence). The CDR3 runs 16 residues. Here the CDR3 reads CASRDRPGHHMDEQFF. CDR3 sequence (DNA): TGTGCCAGCAGGGACCGGCCGGGACACCATATGGATGAGCAGTTCTTC.

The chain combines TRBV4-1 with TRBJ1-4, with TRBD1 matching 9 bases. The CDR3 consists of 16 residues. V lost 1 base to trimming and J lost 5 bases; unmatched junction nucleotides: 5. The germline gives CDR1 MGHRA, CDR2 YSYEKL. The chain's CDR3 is CASSQVDRGRNEKLFF. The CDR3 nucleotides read TGCGCCAGCAGCCAAGTTGACAGGGGGAGGAATGAAAAACTGTTTTTT.

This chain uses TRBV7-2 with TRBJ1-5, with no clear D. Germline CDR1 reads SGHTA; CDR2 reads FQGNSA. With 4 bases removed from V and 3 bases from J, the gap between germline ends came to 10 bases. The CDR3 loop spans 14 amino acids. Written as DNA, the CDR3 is TGTGCCAGCAGCTCCCGGGTCACCAATCAGCCCCAGCATTTT. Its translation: CASSSRVTNQPQHF.

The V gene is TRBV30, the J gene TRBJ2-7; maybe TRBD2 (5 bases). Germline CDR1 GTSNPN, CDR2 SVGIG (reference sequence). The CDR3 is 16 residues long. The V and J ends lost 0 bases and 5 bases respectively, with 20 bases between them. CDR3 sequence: CAWSVPSRRRKHEQYF. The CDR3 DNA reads TGTGCCTGGAGTGTGCCCTCGAGGAGGAGGAAGCACGAGCAGTACTTC.

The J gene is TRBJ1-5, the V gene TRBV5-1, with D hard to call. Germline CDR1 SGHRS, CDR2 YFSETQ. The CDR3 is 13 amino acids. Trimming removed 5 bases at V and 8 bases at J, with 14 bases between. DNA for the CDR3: TGCGCCAGCAGTCGAGACGGGTTGGAGCCCCAGCATTTT. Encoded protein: CASSRDGLEPQHF.

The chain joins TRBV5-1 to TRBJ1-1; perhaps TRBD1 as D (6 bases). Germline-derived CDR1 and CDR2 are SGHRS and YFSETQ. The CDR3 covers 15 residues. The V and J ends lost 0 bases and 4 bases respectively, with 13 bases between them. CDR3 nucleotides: TGCGCCAGCAGCTTGGGCAGGGGTCTCGGCACTGAAGCTTTCTTT. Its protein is CASSLGRGLGTEAFF.

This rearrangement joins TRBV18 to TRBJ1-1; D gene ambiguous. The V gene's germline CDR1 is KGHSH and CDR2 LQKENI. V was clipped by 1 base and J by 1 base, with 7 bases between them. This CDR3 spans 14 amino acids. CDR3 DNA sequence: TGTGCCAGCTCACCACAGCAAAGGAACACTGAAGCTTTCTTT. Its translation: CASSPQQRNTEAFF.

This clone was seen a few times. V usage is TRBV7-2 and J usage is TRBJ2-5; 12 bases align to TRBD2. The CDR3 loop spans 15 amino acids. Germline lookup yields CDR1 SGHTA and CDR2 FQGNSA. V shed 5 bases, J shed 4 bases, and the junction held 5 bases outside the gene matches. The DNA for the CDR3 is TGTGCCAGCAGCCAAGGACTAGCGGGGTCAGAGACCCAGTACTTC. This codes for CASSQGLAGSETQYF.

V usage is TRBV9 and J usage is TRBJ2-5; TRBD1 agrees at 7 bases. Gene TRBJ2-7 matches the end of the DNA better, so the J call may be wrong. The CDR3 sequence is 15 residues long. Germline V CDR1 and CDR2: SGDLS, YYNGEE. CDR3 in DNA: TGTGCCAGCAGCGTCGGACAGGCCGCCACCTACGAGCAGTACTTC. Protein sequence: CASSVGQAATYEQYF.

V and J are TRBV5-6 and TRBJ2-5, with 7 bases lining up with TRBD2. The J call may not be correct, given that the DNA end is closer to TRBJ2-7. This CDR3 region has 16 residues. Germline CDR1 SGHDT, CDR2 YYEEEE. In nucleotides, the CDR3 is TGTGCCAGCAGCGGGAGGGCTACAGGCCCTTCCTACGAGCAGTACTTC. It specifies CASSGRATGPSYEQYF.

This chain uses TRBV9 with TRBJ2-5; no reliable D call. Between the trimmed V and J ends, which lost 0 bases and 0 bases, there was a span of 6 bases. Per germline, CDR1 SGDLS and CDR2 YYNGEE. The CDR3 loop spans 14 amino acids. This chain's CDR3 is CASSVALYQETQYF. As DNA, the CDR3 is TGTGCCAGCAGCGTAGCTCTGTACCAAGAGACCCAGTACTTC.

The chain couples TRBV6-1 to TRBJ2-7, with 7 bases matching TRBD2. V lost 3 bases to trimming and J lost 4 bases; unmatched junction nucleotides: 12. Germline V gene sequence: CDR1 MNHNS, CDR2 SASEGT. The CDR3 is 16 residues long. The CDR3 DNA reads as TGTGCCAGCAGTGACCCTGGGGCGGGAGTAATGTACGAGCAGTACTTC. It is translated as CASSDPGAGVMYEQYF.